This entry lists 8 T cell receptor beta chains sequenced from one sample in a study of blood T cell repertoires in COVID-19. Assay used: immunoSEQ multiplex PCR; TCRdb lists only in-frame clones, some missing. The table lists more than 300,000 clones, roughly nine tenths of them singletons. The sequenced sample consisted of peripheral blood. The source is a man in his late teens or twenties who had recovered from COVID-19.

The rearrangement uses TRBV10-2 and TRBJ2-1; maybe TRBD1 (5 bases). The CDR3 spans 12 residues. CDR1 and CDR2 from the germline V gene are WSHSY and SAAADI. With 8 bases removed from V and 10 bases from J, the gap between germline ends came to 15 bases. In DNA form, the CDR3 reads TGCGCCAGCCTCCGTCAAGGGGCGGAGCAGTTCTTC. Protein sequence: CASLRQGAEQFF.

This clone was observed a few times. V usage is TRBV25-1 and J usage is TRBJ1-5, with D unclear. Germline CDR1 is MGHDK and CDR2 is SYGVNS. V lost 5 bases and J lost 1, with 9 bases in between. The CDR3 covers 14 residues. The CDR3 DNA sequence: TGTGCCAGCAGTCCGAGCGTGAGCAATCAGCCCCAGCATTTT. This sequence encodes CASSPSVSNQPQHF.

With regard to this clone: At the DNA level, this CDR3 is encoded by other sequences in the same sample as well. The chain is built from TRBV27 and TRBJ2-7; D not certain. Per germline, CDR1 MNHEY and CDR2 SMNVEV (reference sequence). This CDR3 is 13 amino acids long. V lost 0 bases to trimming and J lost 2 bases, with 5 bases between them. The CDR3 DNA is TGTGCCAGCAGTTTATCCCGGGCCTACGAGCAGTACTTC. It translates to CASSLSRAYEQYF.

The rearrangement joins TRBV12-3 or TRBV12-4 to TRBJ1-2, with no clear D. CDR3 length equals 13 residues. V gave up 8 bases and J gave up 3 bases, with 13 bases separating them. The CDR3 DNA reads TGTGCCAGCGGGCCGACGAGCCACTATGGCTACACCTTC. Amino acid sequence: CASGPTSHYGYTF.

The table lists this clone with a count of one. Other DNA sequences in the sample encode the same CDR3. V is TRBV20-1 and J is TRBJ1-1, with D tentatively TRBD1 (5 bases). Per the germline V gene, CDR1 is DFQATT and CDR2 is SNEGSKA (reference sequence). V gave up 5 bases and J gave up 4 bases, with 8 bases separating them. This CDR3 region has 11 residues. For the CDR3, the DNA is TGCAGTGCTCACGGGGGCACTGAAGCTTTCTTT. Its translation: CSAHGGTEAFF.

This clone was counted a single time. The rearrangement joins TRBV5-1 to TRBJ1-1, with 9 bases identical to TRBD1. This CDR3 spans 16 amino acids. Germline V CDR1 and CDR2: SGHRS, YFSETQ. V lost 0 bases to trimming and J lost 5 bases; unmatched junction nucleotides: 8. The CDR3 region has the DNA TGCGCCAGCAGCTTGGGGCCCGGGACAGGGAAGACTGAAGCTTTCTTT. Translated, it gives CASSLGPGTGKTEAFF.

This clone was observed a handful of times. The chain carries TRBV7-2 and TRBJ2-2, with 9 bases fitting TRBD1. Per the germline V gene, CDR1 is SGHTA and CDR2 is FQGNSA. This CDR3 region has 16 residues. V lost 2 bases and J lost 7; bases outside the gene matches: 8. The CDR3 is CASSLSGSTGGGELFF. The CDR3 coding sequence is TGTGCCAGCAGCTTAAGTGGTTCGACAGGGGGCGGGGAGCTGTTTTTT.

V is TRBV6-2 or TRBV6-3 and J is TRBJ1-2, with 9 positions matching TRBD1. V shed 4 bases, J shed 9 bases, and the junction held 12 bases outside the gene matches. This CDR3 spans 15 amino acids. Per germline, CDR1 MNHEY and CDR2 SVGEGT. This CDR3 reads CASSSHSGTGNRYTF. The CDR3 nucleotides read TGTGCCAGCAGTTCTCACTCCGGGACAGGGAACCGCTACACCTTC.